The rows below give T cell receptor beta chains drawn from one sample of a study of neoadjuvant anti-PD-1 for oral cavity cancer. Profiled with immunoSEQ multiplex PCR; TCRdb holds only in-frame clones, not every one. The repertoire holds over 10,000 clones, with around three fifths as singletons. Sample: tumor tissue, taken before nivolumab (anti-PD-1) treatment. These receptors originate from a person aged 35-79 years with oral cavity squamous cell carcinoma. The donor label of this sample is uncertain. CDR3s include the opening cysteine and the closing phenylalanine or tryptophan. D genes are given only for firm matches. Expanded clones are given a class, and other clones once, few, many or no size at all.

size,V,D,J,DNA,CDR3
few,TRBV7-9,.,TRBJ2-2,TGTGCCAGCAGCTTAGCTAGCACCGGGGAGCTGTTTTTT,CASSLASTGELFF
few,TRBV5-4,TRBD1,TRBJ2-2,TGTGCCAGCAGGCAAGGGACAGGGGGCCCAAGGACCGGGGAGCTGTTTTTT,CASRQGTGGPRTGELFF
.,TRBV20-1,.,TRBJ1-1,TGCAGTGCTAGAGTGTGGGCTTTCTTT,CSARVWAFF
.,TRBV7-9,.,TRBJ1-2,TGTGCCAGCAGCTTAGGGTCAGCCTCTAACTATGGCTACACCTTC,CASSLGSASNYGYTF
few,TRBV5-1,TRBD1,TRBJ1-4,TGCGCCAGCAGCTTGAACATCAACAGGGGGGAAGAAAAACTGTTTTTT,CASSLNINRGEEKLFF
few,TRBV19,.,TRBJ2-3,TGTGCCAGTATAGGAGGGAAGGGAGATACGCAGTATTTT,CASIGGKGDTQYF
.,TRBV2,.,TRBJ1-1,TGTGCCAGCAGTGAGGCCCGGGGGGACACTGAAGCTTTCTTT,CASSEARGDTEAFF
few,TRBV14,.,TRBJ1-2,TGTGCCAGCAGCCAGGGCAGGGGAGGATATGGCTACACCTTC,CASSQGRGGYGYTF
.,TRBV7-3,TRBD2,TRBJ2-1,TGTGCCAGCAGCGGGGAGGGGAGCTCCTACAATGAGCAGTTCTTC,CASSGEGSSYNEQFF
.,TRBV7-8,TRBD2,TRBJ2-3,TGTGCCAGCAGCTTGCTAGCGGGGTCCGGAGATACGCAGTATTTT,CASSLLAGSGDTQYF
few,TRBV7-9,.,TRBJ2-2,TGTGCCAGCAGAGGGGAATACGACACCGGGGAGCTGTTTTTT,CASRGEYDTGELFF
.,TRBV5-4,TRBD2,TRBJ2-1,TGTGCCAGCAGCTTGGGTAGCGGGGGATCAAGGGTAGAGCAGTTCTTC,CASSLGSGGSRVEQFF
once,TRBV6-1,TRBD1,TRBJ1-5,TGTGCCAGCAGTGAAGCAGGACAGGGGGAGCCCCAGCATTTT,CASSEAGQGEPQHF
.,TRBV27,TRBD1,TRBJ1-2,TGTGCCAGCAGCCCCGGGACAGGCTATGGCTACACCTTC,CASSPGTGYGYTF
.,TRBV9,TRBD1,TRBJ2-5,TGTGCCAGCAGCTATAGACAGGGATGGCAAGAGACCCAGTACTTC,CASSYRQGWQETQYF
.,TRBV6-1,TRBD1,TRBJ2-7,TGTGCCAGCAGTGTCGGGACAGCCTCCTACGAGCAGTACTTC,CASSVGTASYEQYF
few,TRBV18,TRBD1,TRBJ1-4,TGTGCCAGCTCTCGCAGGACAGGGAAGGATGAAAAACTGTTTTTT,CASSRRTGKDEKLFF
few,TRBV7-2,.,TRBJ2-1,TGTGCCAGCAGCTTAGTGAGGGACGAGCAGTTCTTC,CASSLVRDEQFF
.,TRBV5-3,TRBD1,TRBJ2-2,TGTGCCAGGCACCCCCGACAGGGCCTATTCTTTGCCGGGGAGCTGTTTTTT,CARHPRQGLFFAGELFF
few,TRBV19,.,TRBJ1-5,TGTGCCAGTAGTCCTCCCCGGGCATATAGCAATCAGCCCCAGCATTTT,CASSPPRAYSNQPQHF
.,TRBV30,.,TRBJ1-1,TGTGCCTGGAGTGTTTGGCGTGGACAGCCGAACACTGAAGCTTTCTTT,CAWSVWRGQPNTEAFF
.,TRBV18,TRBD1,TRBJ1-2,TGTGCCAGCTCACCCCTCGGACAGGGGGCTTCCTATGGCTACACCTTC,CASSPLGQGASYGYTF